This T cell receptor (beta chain) was sequenced for a study of T cell repertoires in cytomegalovirus infection. In TCRdb, the reads were re-called with MiXCR into one record per CDR3 protein. The table records around 770,000 distinct CDR3 sequences, 25% to 35% of them present only once. This CDR3 comprises 17 residues. J was trimmed by 3 bases and V by 1 base; bases with no gene match: 4. Germline loops: CDR1 LNHDA, CDR2 SQIVND (reference sequence). This clonotype has more than one count but fewer than ten. Its antigen remains unknown. Sequencing was performed on cultured CD8+ T cells from PBMCs, taken from culture after CMV antigen stimulation. The chain joins TRBV19 to TRBJ2-1; TRBD2 matches at 12 bases. The TCR sequence derives from a human donor in good health (CMV status not recorded). Some clones in this sample may be carry-over from other donors' samples. CDR3 sequence reads: CASSIGLTSGGYNEQFF. The CDR3 DNA reads TGTGCCAGTAGTATAGGGTTGACTAGCGGGGGCTACAATGAGCAGTTCTTC.